This TCR beta chain is from a study of cytomegalovirus exposure and HLA in healthy donors. The ends were cut back, 0 bases at V and 2 bases at J, with 14 bases in the middle. The CDR3 spans 16 residues. The germline CDR1 and CDR2 sequences are SGHDT and YYEEEE. PCR involved 60 Vbeta and 13 Jbeta primers. Sequenced by immunoSEQ multiplex PCR; TCRdb stores in-frame clones only, minus some. The sample holds some 200,000 clones, around three quarters seen once. About this clone itself: Antigen specificity is unknown.

Study findings and constraints: When a later analysis was performed, an Asian-associated ancestry cluster reportedly had fewer N-insertions than the roughly 700-donor mean. Prediction of most subjects' HLA-A and HLA-B alleles by TCR beta sequences was reportedly accurate. Across donors, most TCRs were seen rarely, yet some public ones were widespread.

The source of this sequence is a man aged 40-49 years in good health and CMV-seronegative. The chain carries TRBV5-6 and TRBJ1-1, with D possibly TRBD1 on 5 matching bases. Sequenced material: PBMCs. CDR3 sequence: CASSLVSGWTNTEAFF. In nucleotides, the CDR3 is TGTGCCAGCAGCTTGGTGTCAGGGTGGACCAACACTGAAGCTTTCTTT.